The rows below give T cell receptor beta chains drawn from one sample of a study of cytomegalovirus exposure and HLA in healthy donors. Data came from immunoSEQ multiplex PCR; TCRdb stores just in-frame clones and leaves some out. The table records tens of thousands of clones, 95% to 97% of them present only once. Sequenced: PBMCs. The receptors shown here come from a man younger than 30 in good health and CMV-seronegative. CDR3s include the opening cysteine and the closing phenylalanine or tryptophan. The D gene is left open where the match is weak. For some rows the clone size is stated as once, few or many, or as a class when expanded; others skip it.

J: TRBJ1-1; D: .; V: TRBV11-2; size: once; CDR3: CASSFAGPTEAFF; DNA: TGTGCCAGCAGCTTTGCAGGGCCCACTGAAGCTTTCTTT
J: TRBJ2-2; D: TRBD1; V: TRBV7-9; size: .; CDR3: CASSLWTGGKYTGELFF; DNA: TGTGCCAGCAGCTTATGGACAGGGGGGAAGTACACCGGGGAGCTGTTTTTT
J: TRBJ2-3; D: TRBD1; V: TRBV2; size: .; CDR3: CASNTAGGSDTQYF; DNA: TGTGCCAGCAATACGGCAGGGGGATCGGATACGCAGTATTTT
J: TRBJ1-3; D: .; V: TRBV15; size: .; CDR3: CATSRDRGSGNTIYF; DNA: TGTGCCACCAGCAGAGATAGGGGCTCTGGAAACACCATATATTTT
J: TRBJ2-7; D: TRBD1; V: TRBV29-1; size: .; CDR3: CSAADQGVVNEQYF; DNA: TGCAGCGCTGCGGACCAGGGGGTTGTCAACGAGCAGTACTTC
J: TRBJ2-5; D: .; V: TRBV27; size: once; CDR3: CASSPTYQETQYF; DNA: TGTGCCAGCAGTCCTACGTACCAAGAGACCCAGTACTTC
J: TRBJ2-3; D: .; V: TRBV5-4; size: .; CDR3: CASSAGDTQYF; DNA: TGTGCCAGCAGTGCGGGGGATACGCAGTATTTT
J: TRBJ2-3; D: TRBD2; V: TRBV7-9; size: .; CDR3: CASSPGLAGGTDTQYF; DNA: TGTGCCAGCAGCCCAGGACTAGCGGGAGGCACAGATACGCAGTATTTT
J: TRBJ2-7; D: TRBD1; V: TRBV19; size: .; CDR3: CASSPTSDRDYEQYF; DNA: TGTGCCAGTAGTCCAACTTCAGACAGGGACTACGAGCAGTACTTC
J: TRBJ1-5; D: TRBD1; V: TRBV18; size: .; CDR3: CASSETGDGNQPQHF; DNA: TGTGCCAGCTCCGAGACAGGGGATGGCAATCAGCCCCAGCATTTT
J: TRBJ1-6; D: .; V: TRBV11-3; size: .; CDR3: CASSLEPGRASPLHF; DNA: TGTGCCAGCAGCTTAGAGCCGGGCAGGGCTTCACCCCTCCACTTT
J: TRBJ2-3; D: TRBD1; V: TRBV29-1; size: .; CDR3: CSVERGQGTDTQYF; DNA: TGCAGCGTTGAAAGGGGACAGGGGACAGATACGCAGTATTTT
J: TRBJ1-1; D: .; V: TRBV7-9; size: .; CDR3: CASSPQGEPEAFF; DNA: TGTGCCAGCAGCCCACAGGGTGAGCCTGAAGCTTTCTTT
J: TRBJ2-1; D: .; V: TRBV7-2; size: once; CDR3: CASSLLLAPGYNEQFF; DNA: TGTGCCAGCAGCCTACTTTTGGCTCCCGGGTACAATGAGCAGTTCTTC
J: TRBJ1-1; D: .; V: TRBV10-1; size: once; CDR3: CASRTLDRCTEAFF; DNA: TGCGCCAGCAGGACCCTTGACAGATGCACTGAAGCTTTCTTT
J: TRBJ2-7; D: TRBD2; V: TRBV27; size: .; CDR3: CASSLIGLAGSYEQYF; DNA: TGTGCCAGCAGTTTAATTGGACTAGCGGGATCCTACGAGCAGTACTTC
J: TRBJ1-1; D: .; V: TRBV18; size: .; CDR3: CASSPRQENTEAFF; DNA: TGTGCCAGCTCACCACGACAGGAGAACACTGAAGCTTTCTTT
J: TRBJ2-2; D: .; V: TRBV11-3; size: .; CDR3: CASGVNTGELFF; DNA: TGTGCCAGCGGAGTGAACACCGGGGAGCTGTTTTTT
J: TRBJ2-7; D: .; V: TRBV5-1; size: .; CDR3: CASSLSLNSLSTYEQYF; DNA: TGCGCCAGCAGCTTGTCCTTAAACAGCCTATCTACCTACGAGCAGTACTTC
J: TRBJ2-4; D: TRBD1; V: TRBV5-6; size: .; CDR3: CASSRWTGGENIQYF; DNA: TGTGCCAGCAGCCGATGGACAGGGGGGGAAAACATTCAGTACTTC
J: TRBJ1-1; D: .; V: TRBV7-8; size: .; CDR3: CAPGDGGSNTEAFF; DNA: TGTGCCCCCGGAGACGGGGGAAGTAACACTGAAGCTTTCTTT
J: TRBJ1-6; D: .; V: TRBV28; size: .; CDR3: CASSRSDTYNSPLHF; DNA: TGTGCCAGCAGCCGTTCGGACACCTATAATTCACCCCTCCACTTT
J: TRBJ1-2; D: .; V: TRBV6-5; size: .; CDR3: CASRSGVGYTF; DNA: TGTGCCAGCAGATCAGGGGTTGGCTACACCTTC
J: TRBJ2-7; D: TRBD1; V: TRBV18; size: .; CDR3: CASSPPRQGVEQYF; DNA: TGTGCCAGCTCACCACCTAGACAGGGGGTCGAGCAGTACTTC
J: TRBJ2-1; D: .; V: TRBV9; size: .; CDR3: CASSVALVEVYNEQFF; DNA: TGTGCCAGCAGCGTAGCTTTAGTAGAGGTCTACAATGAGCAGTTCTTC
J: TRBJ1-1; D: .; V: TRBV21-1; size: .; CDR3: CASRTRGKLGRTEAFF; DNA: TGTGCCAGCAGGACGAGGGGGAAGTTGGGTCGCACTGAAGCTTTCTTT